The entry below describes one T cell receptor (beta chain). Its antigen remains unidentified. No base quality values were provided; no much bigger clone lies one nucleotide off. The protocol used for the library was the immunoSEQ multiplex PCR assay. The multiplex PCR relied on a mix of 60 forward primers for TCR Vbeta segments and 13 reverse primers for TCR Jbeta segments. Amplification of the CDR3 region of rearranged TCR beta genes was performed with a multiplex PCR assay on genomic DNA. On the Illumina HiSeq System, the amplified TCR beta libraries were sequenced as 87-base-pair reads. In the paper's pipeline: Across the 500 to 850 repertoires, a later analysis counted 80 million or so unique TCR beta chains, approximately 12 million of which were shared by at least two donors. A nearest-neighbor algorithm error-corrected the raw reads and collapsed the reads into unique sequences, merging closely related sequences to remove PCR and sequencing errors. V, D and J gene segments were assigned by aligning CDR3 sequences to IMGT reference sequences. Each retained sequence needed at least a six-nucleotide match to both a V gene segment and a J gene segment. A rearrangement was called productive if the CDR3 had no stop codons and remained in frame with V and J, and every other rearrangement was called non-productive. Following IMGT convention, CDR3 was defined as the stretch from the second conserved V-encoded cysteine to the conserved J-encoded phenylalanine. The earlier analysis of about 610 of the donors excluded any sequence lacking an unambiguous match to a single V gene segment. In an earlier analysis of several hundred of the donors, V segments were called functional above 56.7% productive rearrangements and were called segregating when the between-donor standard deviation exceeded 5%. To diagnose cytomegalovirus status from the catalog of TCR beta chain sequences, a statistical classification framework was built. In a later analysis, V and J genes were assigned by comparing TCR nucleotide sequences against IMGT/GENE-DB human TR gene sequences. Using the TCRdist pipeline, a later analysis assigned CDR3 sequences along with most-parsimonious VDJ recombination scenarios. In a later analysis, each TCR beta chain was defined by its CDR3 amino acid sequence together with its V-gene family, and reads lacking a unique V-gene family were excluded. To address suspected cross-contamination and a sequencing artifact, a later analysis removed 450 to 700 highly shared, low-generation-probability nucleotide sequences. In a later analysis, a clonal expansion index for each public chain was calculated from normalized within-repertoire ranks of inferred template counts. In a later analysis, generation probabilities were computed using a VDJ recombination model fitted to out-of-frame rearrangements, and the results were checked against IGoR. In a later analysis, TCR-TCR, TCR-HLA and TCR-CMV co-occurrence was scored with hypergeometric tests, and a repertoire-size bias correction was applied to TCR pairs. False discovery rates were estimated in a later analysis by permuting HLA or CMV assignments 20 times. In a later analysis, co-occurring TCRs were grouped with DBSCAN, and TCRdist sequence similarity was added when clustering was performed within HLA-allele-positive subsets. For co-occurrence clustering, repertoires with fewer than 30,000 or more than 120,000 public chains were excluded, along with a handful of repertoires with anomalous nucleotide sharing. Not all clones reach the TCRdb copy of this immuneACCESS table, which keeps in-frame sequences only. Checked studies attribute under half of the gap to unresolved V genes and leave the rest unexplained. The V and J calls and the clone size are those of that table, but D and trimming were determined from the DNA. Recorded for this sample are some 150,000 clones; over 60% of them occurred a single time. Around 1.5% of the sample lies in the top ten.

The data were taken from a study of cytomegalovirus exposure and HLA in healthy donors (dated by TCRdb to about 2017). At the level of the whole study: An earlier analysis of some 550 of the donors reported roughly 270 Gb of sequence data and approximately 110 million unique TCR beta sequences from around 200 million T cells. An early release covering some 640 HLA-typed donors comprised approximately 290 gigabases of sequencing data and tens of millions of unique TCR sequences. Among the approximately 430 genotyped donors, approximately 76% belonged to the genetic ancestry cluster associated with self-reported Caucasian donors. The study was designed to test whether signatures of past pathogen exposure could be identified by cataloging public T cell receptors. The study profiled the T cell repertoires of some 610 subjects by immunosequencing and related them to cytomegalovirus serostatus. Along with the approximately 700-subject first cohort, a separate validation cohort of around 120 different subjects was used. The study combined high-throughput TCR immunosequencing, statistical association of individual TCRs with disease status, and machine learning to predict cytomegalovirus infection status. To study patterns of TCR occurrence, a later analysis re-analyzed previously published TCR beta repertoires from 650 to 750 donors and added high-resolution HLA genotyping. Rather than using new phenotypic data, the later analysis identified candidate immune exposures from TCR beta sequences and from how often those sequences occurred across donors. An earlier analysis of 500 to 750 of the donors applied high-throughput TCR beta sequencing to assess whether each TCR beta V gene segment acted as functional or pseudogenic. Donor age, sex, ethnicity and CMV serostatus were compiled together with the repertoire data. A later genetic analysis used genome-wide SNP genotypes for about 60% of the roughly 700 donors, treating that subset as a discovery cohort. All discovery cohort repertoires had been generated using a single sequencing platform. HLA typing included class I and class II loci at four-digit resolution. The number of donors typed differed by locus, with roughly 629-640 for A, B, C, DRB1 and DQB1, roughly 520 for DQA1, 600 to 610 for DPA1, and over 400 for DPB1. About five DR-DQ haplotypes were treated as single units for association and clustering because of strong linkage in the cohort. Among about 400 genotyped donors of the cohort, an average of about 240,000 unique TCR beta nucleotide sequences was sequenced per donor, of which about 19% were non-productive. Overall study results and their limits: A later analysis reported that several top co-occurrence clusters appeared linked to parvovirus B19, influenza, CMV and Epstein-Barr virus. While some public TCRs were present in many individuals, most TCR sequences turned up only very rarely across donors. In this cohort, only TCR beta chains were sequenced, and detectable features were limited by the absence of alpha or paired-chain data. An earlier analysis of 587 of the donors showed that most TCR beta V segments appeared in productive rearrangements either about 90% or about 30% of the time, which broadly matched IMGT annotations. The study gave a list of under 200 TCR beta chains associated with cytomegalovirus. Because some donors lacked HLA typing at each locus, the association tests relied only on the typed subset. In a later analysis, HLA-associated TCR beta chains showed more clonal expansion and lower generation probabilities than non-associated chains that were equally common. Some IMGT-functional V segments, including TRBV6-2 and TRBV6-3, could not be told apart with the 87-base-pair reads, so those segments were excluded. A further reported finding was that TCR beta sequences accurately predicted the HLA-A and HLA-B alleles for most subjects in the first cohort. In both the original and validation cohorts, the classifier was reported to diagnose cytomegalovirus status with high specificity and sensitivity. Specific HLA alleles were associated with 16,951 TCR beta sequences at a false discovery rate of 0.05 in a later analysis. In a later genetic analysis, a missense DCLRE1C variant was associated with V-gene and J-gene trimming of TCR beta chains, and the association was replicated in an independent cohort. Three of the identified cytomegalovirus-associated TCR beta chains were confirmed in vitro to be specific for cytomegalovirus antigens. Roughly 17 rarely observed V segments, including chromosome 9 orphons, were excluded from the earlier analysis of approximately 500 of the donors because counts were too low. The authors suggested that the approach could potentially be generalized to other disease states and immunological phenotypes. Roughly uniform sequencing depth across donors was assumed in presence/absence analyses, although this assumption may not hold. Linkage disequilibrium might explain the correlated functional status among segregating V segments, but an unknown experimental factor could not be excluded. According to a later analysis, TCR association rates differed among HLA loci, with DRB1 alleles showing the most associated TCRs and HLA-C alleles showing the fewest. The only immune exposure information available for the cohort was CMV serostatus. In a later analysis, most CMV-associated TCR beta chains were found to appear HLA-restricted, with HLA associations seemingly driven largely by CMV exposure. Assigning TCR associations to individual alleles was difficult when HLA alleles, especially DR and DQ, strongly co-occurred. The sequencing pipeline was judged likely to have produced a cluster of highly shared sequence variants as a technical artifact. In a later genetic analysis, fewer N-insertions in productive TCRs were reported among donors in an Asian-associated ancestry cluster than the approximately 670-donor mean.

The cohort comprised more than 550 healthy bone marrow donors. Cohort members were all nominally healthy when sampled, although unrecorded immune exposures were likely present. The donor was CMV seronegative and was included in the group of over 300 seronegative cohort members. Every donor gave a peripheral blood sample, and the peripheral blood mononuclear cells from that sample were used for TCR beta sequencing. The Qiagen DNeasy Blood Extraction Kit was used to extract genomic DNA from the blood cell samples. V is cut back by 3 bases and J by 4 bases, with 6 bases in the junction unmatched. The germline V gene (reference sequence) gives CDR1 as LNHDA and CDR2 as SQIVND. The CDR3 goes from the cysteine to the phenylalanine over 15 residues. Only CDR3 DNA is held: 45 bases, read in frame from base 1.

The source material was PBMCs. The sequence joins TRBV19 to TRBJ2-1; 7 of the junction bases match TRBD1. The TCR comes from a female donor in good health and CMV-seronegative. The base sequence is TGTGCCAGTAGTATCGGGCAGGGGGTATACAATGAGCAGTTCTTC. Translated, this gives CASSIGQGVYNEQFF.